This T cell receptor (beta chain) was recorded in a study of T cells in Graves' hyperthyroidism and ophthalmopathy. Study-level points and caveats: Within blood appeared most thyroid clonotypes that had expanded above 0.001. The model forecast ophthalmopathy, anticipating it by a median approximately 6.2 months before onset.

About this clonotype itself: Its cognate antigen is unknown.

Amplification of TCR beta CDR3 regions was performed using RNA transcripts as template. Researchers ran a first-round RT-PCR on the TCR CDR3 using the HTBI primer set. Using its own MiXCR run on the multiplex PCR reads, TCRdb lists one record per CDR3 protein. The sample carries 450,000 to 600,000 distinct CDR3 sequences, roughly 15% recorded once. For the diagnoses, clinical symptoms, serum thyroxine and TRAb, thyroid ultrasound and orbital computed tomography were used. Out of 10 ml of fresh peripheral blood came the PBMCs. This receptor was taken from a woman between 40 and 50 years old with Graves' hyperthyroidism. Sequences were obtained from blood.

The CDR3 DNA follows: TGCAGTGCTAGAGTTGCGGGACTAGCGGTCAAAGAGACCCAGTACTTC. Encoded protein: CSARVAGLAVKETQYF. The V call is TRBV20-1, the J call TRBJ2-5; 11 bases agree with TRBD2. Germline assignment: CDR1 DFQATT and CDR2 SNEGSKA (reference sequence). This CDR3 is built from 16 residues. V lost 1 base to trimming and J lost 3 bases; unmatched junction nucleotides: 7.